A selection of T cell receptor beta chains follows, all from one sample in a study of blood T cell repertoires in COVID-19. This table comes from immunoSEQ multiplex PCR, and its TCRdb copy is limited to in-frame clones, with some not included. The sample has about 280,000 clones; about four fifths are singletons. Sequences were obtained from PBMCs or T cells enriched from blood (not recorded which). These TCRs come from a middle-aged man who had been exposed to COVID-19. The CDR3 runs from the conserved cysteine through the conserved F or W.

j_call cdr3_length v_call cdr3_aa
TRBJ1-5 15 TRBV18 CASSQKDRADQPQHF
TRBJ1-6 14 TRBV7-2 CASSFVQRNSPLHF
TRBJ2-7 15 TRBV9 CASSPGLAGAGEQYF
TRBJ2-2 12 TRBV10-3 CAGQGQSGELFF
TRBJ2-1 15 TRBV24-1 CATSHTGVSYNEQFF
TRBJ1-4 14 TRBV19 CASSIGGFGEKLFF
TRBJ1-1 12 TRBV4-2 CASSQAGGSAFF
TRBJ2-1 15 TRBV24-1 CATSETISSYNEQFF
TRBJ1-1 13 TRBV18 CASSPAQGGEAFF
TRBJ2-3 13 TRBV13 CASSFQGSDTQYF
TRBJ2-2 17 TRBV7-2 CASSLHRTGNYPGELFF
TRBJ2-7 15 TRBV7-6 CASSIDTLSSYEQYF
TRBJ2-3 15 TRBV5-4 CASSLAGTLTDTQYF
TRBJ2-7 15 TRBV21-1 CASSKRASGSYEQYF
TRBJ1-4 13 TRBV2 CASRDRPNEKLFF
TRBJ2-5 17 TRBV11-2 CASSPAPLLAGKETQYF
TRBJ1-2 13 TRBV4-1 CASSSVPGQGGRF
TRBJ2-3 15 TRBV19 CASSTIAGETDTQYF
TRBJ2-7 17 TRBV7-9 CASSFGLAGGSMYEQYF
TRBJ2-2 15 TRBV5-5 CASSLGLPNTGELFF
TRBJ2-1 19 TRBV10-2 CASSGSGTSGFSSYNEQFF
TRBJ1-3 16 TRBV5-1 CASSLDWTGAGNTIYF
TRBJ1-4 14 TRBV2 CASSNRGGNEKLFF
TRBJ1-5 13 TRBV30 CAWRSGIFQPQHF
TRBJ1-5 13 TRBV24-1 CATSDFAGQPQHF
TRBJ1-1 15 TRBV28 CASSPSDRLNTEAFF
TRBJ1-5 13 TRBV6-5 CATSGQLNQPQHF
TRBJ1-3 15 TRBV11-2 CASSYTPGQGNTIYF
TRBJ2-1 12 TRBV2 CASRGGGLASFF
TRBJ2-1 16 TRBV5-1 CASSPMGARNYNEQFF
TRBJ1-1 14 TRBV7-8 CASRRREAATEAFF
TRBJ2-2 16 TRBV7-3 CASSTRGQGGTGELFF
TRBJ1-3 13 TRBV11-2 CASSLDGLYTIYF
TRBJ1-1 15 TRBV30 CAWSVSTRQAPEAFF
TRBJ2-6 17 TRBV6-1 CASSEVPGGSGANVLTF
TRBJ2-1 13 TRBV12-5 CAQEGPVGNEQFF
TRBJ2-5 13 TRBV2 CASRRVPRETQYF
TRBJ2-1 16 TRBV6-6 CASSNPFDRAKGEQFF
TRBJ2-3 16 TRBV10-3 CAVGTSGSTSTDTQYF
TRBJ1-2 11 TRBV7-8 CASSREYGYTF
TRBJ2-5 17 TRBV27 CASSLQGLAGERETQYF
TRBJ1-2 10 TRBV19 CASSDYGYTF
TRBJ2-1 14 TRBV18 CASSPGLTEGLEFF
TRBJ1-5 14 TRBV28 CASSPGQGNQPQHF
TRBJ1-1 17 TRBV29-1 CSVVLGRGGFVNTEAFF
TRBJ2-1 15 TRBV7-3 CASSPSEASYNEQFF
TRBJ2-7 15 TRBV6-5 CASKLSGTGGDEQYF
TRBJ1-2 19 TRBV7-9 CASSLTGGSGRGLNYGYTF
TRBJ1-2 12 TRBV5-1 CARPTGVGGYTF
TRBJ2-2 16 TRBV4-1 CASSREERMNTGELFF
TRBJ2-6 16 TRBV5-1 CASSLATSSGANVLTF
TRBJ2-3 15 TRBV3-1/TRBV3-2 CASSHGGLSTDTQYF
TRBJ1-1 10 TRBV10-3 CAIGSVEAFF
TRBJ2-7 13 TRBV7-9 CASSSGTESPILF
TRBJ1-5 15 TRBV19 CASSRGTGVHQPQHF
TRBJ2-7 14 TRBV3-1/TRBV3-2 CASSQGASSYEQYF
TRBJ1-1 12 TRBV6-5 CASFKLNTEAFF
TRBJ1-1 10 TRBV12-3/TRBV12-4 CASRGTEAFF
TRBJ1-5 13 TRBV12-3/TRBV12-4 CASSADINQPQHF
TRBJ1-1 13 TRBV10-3 CAIRGGQGNDAFF